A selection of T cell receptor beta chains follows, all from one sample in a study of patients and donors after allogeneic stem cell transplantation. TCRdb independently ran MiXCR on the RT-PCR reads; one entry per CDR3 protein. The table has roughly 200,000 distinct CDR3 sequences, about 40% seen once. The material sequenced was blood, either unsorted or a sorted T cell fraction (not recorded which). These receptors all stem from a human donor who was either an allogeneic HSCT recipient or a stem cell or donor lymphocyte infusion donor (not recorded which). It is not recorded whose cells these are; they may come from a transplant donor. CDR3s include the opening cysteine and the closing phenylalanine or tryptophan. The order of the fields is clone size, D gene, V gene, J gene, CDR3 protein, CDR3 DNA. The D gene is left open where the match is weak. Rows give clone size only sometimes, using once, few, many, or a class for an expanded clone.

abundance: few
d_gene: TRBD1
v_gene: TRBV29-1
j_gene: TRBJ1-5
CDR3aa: CSVRQGPNQPQHF
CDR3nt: TGCAGCGTTCGACAGGGGCCCAATCAGCCCCAGCATTTT

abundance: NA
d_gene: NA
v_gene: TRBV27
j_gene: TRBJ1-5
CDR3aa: CASSLGFHQPQHF
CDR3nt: TGTGCCAGCAGTTTAGGATTTCATCAGCCCCAGCATTTT

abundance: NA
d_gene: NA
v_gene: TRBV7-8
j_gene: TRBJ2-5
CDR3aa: CASSLDYLGETQYF
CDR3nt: TGTGCCAGCAGCTTAGACTACTTGGGGGAGACCCAGTACTTC

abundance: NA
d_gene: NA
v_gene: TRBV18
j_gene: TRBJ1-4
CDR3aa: CASSPLPWTVPEGKLFF
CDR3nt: TGTGCCAGCTCGCCTTTACCTTGGACCGTTCCAGAAGGAAAACTGTTTTTT

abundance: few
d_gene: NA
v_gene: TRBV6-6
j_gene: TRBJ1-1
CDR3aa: CASSYSTAGAFF
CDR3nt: TGTGCCAGCAGTTACTCGACCGCCGGAGCTTTCTTT

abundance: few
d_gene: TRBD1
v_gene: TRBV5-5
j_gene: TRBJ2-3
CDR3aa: CASRPGTVDTQYF
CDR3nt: TGTGCCAGCAGACCCGGGACAGTAGATACGCAGTATTTT

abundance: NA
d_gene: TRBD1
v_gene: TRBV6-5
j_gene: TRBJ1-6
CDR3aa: CASSSRTGGNNSPLHF
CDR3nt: TGTGCCAGCAGTTCCCGGACAGGGGGCAATAATTCACCCCTCCACTTT

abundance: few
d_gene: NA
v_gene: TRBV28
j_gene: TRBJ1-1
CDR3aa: CASRGGPPGAFF
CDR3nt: TGTGCCAGCAGGGGGGGGCCCCCTGGGGCTTTCTTT

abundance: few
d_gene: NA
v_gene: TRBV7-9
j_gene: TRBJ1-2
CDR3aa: CASSPADGYTF
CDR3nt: TGTGCCAGCAGCCCCGCGGATGGCTACACCTTC

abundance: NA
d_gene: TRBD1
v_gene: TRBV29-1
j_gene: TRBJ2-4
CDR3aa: CSVAEGPSKGAFQYF
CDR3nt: TGCAGCGTTGCCGAAGGACCTTCCAAGGGGGCTTTTCAGTACTTC

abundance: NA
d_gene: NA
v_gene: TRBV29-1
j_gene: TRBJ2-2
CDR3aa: CSVDRESTGELFF
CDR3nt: TGCAGCGTTGACCGGGAGAGTACCGGGGAGCTGTTTTTT

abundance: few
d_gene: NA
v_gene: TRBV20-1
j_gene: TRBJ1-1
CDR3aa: CSARGRLNTEAFF
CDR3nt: TGCAGTGCTAGAGGGAGGCTGAACACTGAAGCTTTCTTT

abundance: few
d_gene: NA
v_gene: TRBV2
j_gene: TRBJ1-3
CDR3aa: CASRAGDRPGNTIYF
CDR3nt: TGTGCCAGCAGGGCCGGGGATCGACCTGGAAACACCATATATTTT

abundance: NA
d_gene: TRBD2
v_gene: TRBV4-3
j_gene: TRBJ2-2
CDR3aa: CASSQDLRTSGTLGELFF
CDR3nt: TGCGCCAGCAGCCAAGACCTACGGACTAGCGGGACCCTCGGGGAGCTGTTTTTT

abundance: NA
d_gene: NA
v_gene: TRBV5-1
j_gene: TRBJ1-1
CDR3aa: CASRGEGQHTEAFF
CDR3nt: TGCGCCAGCAGGGGCGAGGGCCAACACACTGAAGCTTTCTTT

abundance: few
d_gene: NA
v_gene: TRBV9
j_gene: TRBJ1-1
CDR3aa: CASSVDPVMNTEAFF
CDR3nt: TGTGCCAGCAGCGTAGATCCAGTCATGAACACTGAAGCTTTCTTT

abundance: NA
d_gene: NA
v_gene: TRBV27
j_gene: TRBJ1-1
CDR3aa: CASSPRGGPSFMNTEAFF
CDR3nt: TGTGCCAGCAGTCCCCGTGGGGGTCCCAGTTTCATGAACACTGAAGCTTTCTTT

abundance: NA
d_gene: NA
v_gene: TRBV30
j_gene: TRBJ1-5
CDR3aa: CAWSVPLQPQHF
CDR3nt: TGTGCCTGGAGTGTTCCGCTTCAGCCCCAGCATTTT

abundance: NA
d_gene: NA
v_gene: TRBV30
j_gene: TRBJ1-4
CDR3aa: CAWRDGTEIEKLFF
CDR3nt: TGTGCCTGGAGAGACGGGACGGAGATTGAAAAACTGTTTTTT

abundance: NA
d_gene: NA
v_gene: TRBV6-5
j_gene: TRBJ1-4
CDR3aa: CASSYSGTVNEKLFF
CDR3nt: TGTGCCAGCAGTTACTCGGGGACGGTGAATGAAAAACTGTTTTTT

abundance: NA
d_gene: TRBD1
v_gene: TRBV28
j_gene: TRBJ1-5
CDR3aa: CASIEGAGNQPQHF
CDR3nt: TGTGCCAGCATCGAGGGGGCGGGAAATCAGCCCCAGCATTTT

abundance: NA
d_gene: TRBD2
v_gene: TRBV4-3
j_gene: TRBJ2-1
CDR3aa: CASSQLTLGGRYYNEQFF
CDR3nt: TGCGCCAGCAGCCAACTCACCCTGGGCGGGAGATACTACAATGAGCAGTTCTTC

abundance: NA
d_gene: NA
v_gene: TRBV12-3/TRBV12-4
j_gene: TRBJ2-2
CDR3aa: CAIVLGTPLGGELFF
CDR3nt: TGTGCCATCGTTCTCGGGACACCCTTGGGCGGGGAGCTGTTTTTT

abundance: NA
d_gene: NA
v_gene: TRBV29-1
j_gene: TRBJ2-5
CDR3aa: CSVEVSGRETQYF
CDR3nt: TGCAGCGTTGAGGTATCGGGTCGGGAGACCCAGTACTTC

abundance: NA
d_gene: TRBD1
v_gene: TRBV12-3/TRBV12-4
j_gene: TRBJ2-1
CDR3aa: CASSQTDRVIDEQFF
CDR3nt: TGTGCCAGCAGTCAGACTGACAGGGTAATCGATGAGCAGTTCTTC

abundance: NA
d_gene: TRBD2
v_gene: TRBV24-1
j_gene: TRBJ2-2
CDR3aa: CATSDGALAGDTGELFF
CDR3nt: TGTGCCACCAGTGATGGGGCTCTAGCGGGAGACACCGGGGAGCTGTTTTTT

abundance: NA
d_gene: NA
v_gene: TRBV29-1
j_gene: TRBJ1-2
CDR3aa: CSVLPGSVGGYTF
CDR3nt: TGCAGTGTTTTACCGGGCTCCGTGGGTGGCTACACCTTC

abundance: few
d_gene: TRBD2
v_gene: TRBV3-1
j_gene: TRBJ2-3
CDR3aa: CASSPQLAATDTQYF
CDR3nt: TGTGCCAGCAGCCCGCAGCTAGCGGCCACAGATACGCAGTATTTT

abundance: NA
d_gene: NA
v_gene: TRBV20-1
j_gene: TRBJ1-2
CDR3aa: CSAGAEGYTF
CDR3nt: TGCAGTGCAGGGGCGGAAGGCTACACCTTC

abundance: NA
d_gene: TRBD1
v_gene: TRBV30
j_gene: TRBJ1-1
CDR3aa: CACDRAMTEAFF
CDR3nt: TGTGCCTGCGACAGGGCCATGACTGAAGCTTTCTTT

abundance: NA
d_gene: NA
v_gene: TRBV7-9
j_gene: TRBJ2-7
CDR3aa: CASSWGRYEQYF
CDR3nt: TGTGCCAGCAGCTGGGGCAGGTACGAGCAGTACTTC

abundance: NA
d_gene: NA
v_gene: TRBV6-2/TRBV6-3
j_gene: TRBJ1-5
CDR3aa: CASSYGQWNQPQHF
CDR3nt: TGTGCCAGCAGTTACGGACAGTGGAATCAGCCCCAGCATTTT

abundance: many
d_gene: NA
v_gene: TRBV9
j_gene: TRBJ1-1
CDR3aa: CASSVAVTAPMNTEAFF
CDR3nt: TGTGCCAGCAGCGTAGCAGTGACAGCTCCTATGAACACTGAAGCTTTCTTT

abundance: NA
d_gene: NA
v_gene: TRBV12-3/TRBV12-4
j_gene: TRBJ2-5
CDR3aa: CASRDLQYQETQYF
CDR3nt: TGTGCCAGCCGGGACTTACAGTACCAAGAGACCCAGTACTTC

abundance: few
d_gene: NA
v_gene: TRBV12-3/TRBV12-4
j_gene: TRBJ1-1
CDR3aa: CASSLWVPGAGEAFF
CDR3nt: TGTGCCAGCAGTTTATGGGTTCCGGGGGCAGGTGAAGCTTTCTTT

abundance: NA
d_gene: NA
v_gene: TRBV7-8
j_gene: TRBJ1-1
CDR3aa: CASSLGGNHFEAFF
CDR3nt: TGTGCCAGCAGCTTAGGGGGCAACCATTTTGAAGCTTTCTTT

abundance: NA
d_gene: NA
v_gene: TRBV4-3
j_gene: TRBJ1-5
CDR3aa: CASSQDRGSNQPQHF
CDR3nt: TGCGCCAGCAGCCAAGATAGAGGCAGCAATCAGCCCCAGCATTTT

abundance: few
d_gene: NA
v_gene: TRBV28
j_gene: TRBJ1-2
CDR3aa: CASEGVNPNYGYTF
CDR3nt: TGTGCCAGCGAGGGGGTCAACCCTAACTATGGCTACACCTTC

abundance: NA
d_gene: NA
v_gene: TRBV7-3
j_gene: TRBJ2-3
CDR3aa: CASRQKRRESTDTQYF
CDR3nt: TGTGCCAGCAGACAAAAAAGGAGGGAAAGCACAGATACGCAGTATTTT

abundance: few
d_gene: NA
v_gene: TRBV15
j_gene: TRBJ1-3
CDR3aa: CATRGSEESSHSGNTIYF
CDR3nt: TGTGCCACCAGGGGTTCAGAGGAATCCTCCCACTCTGGAAACACCATATATTTT

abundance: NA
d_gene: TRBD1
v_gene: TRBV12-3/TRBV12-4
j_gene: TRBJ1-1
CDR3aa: CASSLGDRVREGTEAFF
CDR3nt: TGTGCCAGCAGTTTAGGGGACAGGGTAAGGGAAGGCACTGAAGCTTTCTTT

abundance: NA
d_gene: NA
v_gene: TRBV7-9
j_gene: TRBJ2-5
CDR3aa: CASATTEYQETQYF
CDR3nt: TGTGCCAGCGCCACCACGGAGTACCAAGAGACCCAGTACTTC

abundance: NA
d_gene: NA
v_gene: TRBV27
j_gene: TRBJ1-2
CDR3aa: CASMFGGGYTF
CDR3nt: TGTGCCAGCATGTTCGGTGGTGGCTACACCTTC

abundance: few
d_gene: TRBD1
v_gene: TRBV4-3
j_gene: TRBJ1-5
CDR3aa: CASSRDRGLSAQHF
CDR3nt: TGCGCCAGCAGCCGGGACAGGGGTTTGTCAGCCCAGCATTTT

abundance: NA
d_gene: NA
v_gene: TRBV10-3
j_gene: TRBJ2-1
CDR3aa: CALRGEGGNEQFF
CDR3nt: TGTGCCCTCCGGGGCGAGGGGGGAAATGAGCAGTTCTTC

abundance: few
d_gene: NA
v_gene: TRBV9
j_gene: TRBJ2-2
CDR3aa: CASSVAERNTGELFF
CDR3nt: TGTGCCAGCAGCGTAGCAGAGCGGAACACCGGGGAGCTGTTTTTT

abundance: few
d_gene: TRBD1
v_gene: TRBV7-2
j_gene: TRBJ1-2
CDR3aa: CASSLFDRGYNYGYTF
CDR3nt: TGTGCCAGCAGCTTATTTGACAGGGGGTATAACTATGGCTACACCTTC

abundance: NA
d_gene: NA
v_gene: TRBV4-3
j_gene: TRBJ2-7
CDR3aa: CASSQLRPRDSSLRKYEQYF
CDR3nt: TGCGCCAGCAGCCAACTCCGGCCCCGCGACAGTTCTTTGAGAAAATACGAGCAGTACTTC

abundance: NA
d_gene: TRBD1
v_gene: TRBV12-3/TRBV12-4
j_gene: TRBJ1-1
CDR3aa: CASSAGGRNTEAFF
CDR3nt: TGTGCCAGCAGCGCAGGGGGTAGGAACACTGAAGCTTTCTTT

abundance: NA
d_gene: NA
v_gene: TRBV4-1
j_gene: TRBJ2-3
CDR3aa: CASSPRDGRADTQYF
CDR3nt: TGCGCCAGCAGCCCGCGGGACGGGCGAGCAGATACGCAGTATTTT

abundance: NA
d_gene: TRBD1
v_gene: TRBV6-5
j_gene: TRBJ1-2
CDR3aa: CASSYQGVGVGYTF
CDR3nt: TGTGCCAGCAGTTACCAGGGGGTAGGAGTGGGCTACACCTTC

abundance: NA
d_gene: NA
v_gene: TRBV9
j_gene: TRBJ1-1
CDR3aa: CASSPTLTEAFF
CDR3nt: TGTGCCAGCAGCCCCACCCTCACTGAAGCTTTCTTT